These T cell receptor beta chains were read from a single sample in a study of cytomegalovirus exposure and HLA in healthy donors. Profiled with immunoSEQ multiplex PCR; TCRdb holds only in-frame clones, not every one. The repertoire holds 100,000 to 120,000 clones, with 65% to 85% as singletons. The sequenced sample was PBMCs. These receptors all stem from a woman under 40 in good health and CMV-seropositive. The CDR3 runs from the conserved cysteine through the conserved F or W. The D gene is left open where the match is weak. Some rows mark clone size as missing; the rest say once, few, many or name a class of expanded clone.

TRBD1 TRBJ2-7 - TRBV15 CATSRYRDRGYEQYF TGTGCCACCAGCAGATACCGGGACAGGGGCTACGAGCAGTACTTC
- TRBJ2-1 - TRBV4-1 CASSQGQSFSYNEQFF TGCGCCAGCAGCCAAGGACAGTCTTTCTCCTACAATGAGCAGTTCTTC
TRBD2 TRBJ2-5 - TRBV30 CACLAGGLETQYF TGTGCCTGTCTCGCGGGGGGCCTCGAGACCCAGTACTTC
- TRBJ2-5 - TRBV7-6 CASSLVSETQYF TGTGCCAGCAGCTTAGTCTCTGAGACCCAGTACTTC
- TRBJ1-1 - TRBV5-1 CASSTPLDRNTEAFF TGCGCCAGCAGCACACCCCTGGACAGGAACACTGAAGCTTTCTTT
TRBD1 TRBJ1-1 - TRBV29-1 CSAGQGLGTEAFF TGCAGCGCCGGACAGGGTTTGGGCACTGAAGCTTTCTTT
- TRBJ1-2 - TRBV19 CASSIEEGTRGYTF TGTGCCAGTAGTATAGAGGAGGGGACTCGAGGCTACACCTTC
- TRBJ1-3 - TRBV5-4 CASSFDGDGNTIYF TGTGCCAGCAGCTTCGACGGAGATGGAAACACCATATATTTT
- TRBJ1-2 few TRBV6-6 CASRAGQFFYGYTF TGTGCCAGCAGGGCCGGACAGTTCTTCTATGGCTACACCTTC
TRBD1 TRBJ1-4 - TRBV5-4 CASSAGTGGFINEKLFF TGTGCCAGCAGCGCGGGGACAGGGGGCTTTATTAATGAAAAACTGTTTTTT
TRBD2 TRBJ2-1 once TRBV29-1 CSATPGTSYNEQFF TGCAGCGCCACCCCCGGGACTAGCTACAATGAGCAGTTCTTC
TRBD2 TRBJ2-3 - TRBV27 CASSRGLSTDTQYF TGTGCCAGCAGTAGGGGACTAAGCACAGATACGCAGTATTTT
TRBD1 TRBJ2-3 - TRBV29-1 CSVGVGQGHTDTQYF TGCAGCGTTGGTGTGGGACAGGGACACACAGATACGCAGTATTTT
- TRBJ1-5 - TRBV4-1 CASSHPREPTYSNQPQHF TGCGCCAGCAGCCACCCCAGGGAACCCACTTATAGCAATCAGCCCCAGCATTTT
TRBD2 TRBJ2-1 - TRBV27 CASSAGTSGDNEQFF TGTGCCAGCAGCGCCGGGACTAGCGGGGATAATGAGCAGTTCTTC
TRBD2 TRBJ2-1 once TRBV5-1 CASSTTSRGGFYNEQFF TGCGCCAGCAGCACCACCAGTCGGGGGGGCTTCTACAATGAGCAGTTCTTC
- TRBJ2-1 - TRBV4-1 CASSQEERRNEQFF TGCGCCAGCAGCCAAGAGGAGAGGCGGAATGAGCAGTTCTTC
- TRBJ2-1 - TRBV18 CASSQMRDFYNEQFF TGTGCCAGCTCACAAATGAGGGACTTCTACAATGAGCAGTTCTTC
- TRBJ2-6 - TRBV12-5 CASGLERGLLSGANVLTF TGTGCTAGTGGTTTGGAGAGGGGGTTGCTGTCTGGGGCCAACGTCCTGACTTTC
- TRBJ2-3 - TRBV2 CASSRLADTQYF TGTGCCAGCAGTCGACTGGCAGATACGCAGTATTTT
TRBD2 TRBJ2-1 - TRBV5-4 CASSPLVAGVYNEQFF TGTGCCAGCAGCCCCCTGGTAGCGGGAGTCTACAATGAGCAGTTCTTC
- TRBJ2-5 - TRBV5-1 CASSLHDRLQETQYF TGCGCCAGCAGCTTACATGACAGGCTTCAAGAGACCCAGTACTTC
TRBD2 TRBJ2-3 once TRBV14 CASSQTSGTSTDTQYF TGTGCCAGCAGCCAGACTAGCGGGACTAGCACAGATACGCAGTATTTT
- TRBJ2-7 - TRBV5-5 CASSDPGLSSYEQYF TGTGCCAGCAGCGATCCGGGACTCAGCTCCTACGAGCAGTACTTC
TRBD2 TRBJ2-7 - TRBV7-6 CASSLGTSGSYEQYF TGTGCCAGCAGCTTAGGTACTAGCGGGAGCTACGAGCAGTACTTC
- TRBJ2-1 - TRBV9 CASSVDGRGSYNEQFF TGTGCCAGCAGCGTAGACGGACGGGGCTCCTACAATGAGCAGTTCTTC
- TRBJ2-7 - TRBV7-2 CASSLYGEYYEQYF TGTGCCAGCAGCTTATACGGGGAATACTACGAGCAGTACTTC
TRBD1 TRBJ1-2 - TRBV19 CASSGTGVSGYTF TGTGCCAGTAGCGGAACAGGGGTGAGCGGCTACACCTTC
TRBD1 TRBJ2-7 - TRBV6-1 CASSGGEQGTYEQYF TGTGCCAGCAGTGGAGGGGAACAGGGGACCTACGAGCAGTACTTC
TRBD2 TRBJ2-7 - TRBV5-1 CASRPTGGPNNYEQYF TGCGCCAGCAGACCTACGGGAGGGCCCAACAACTACGAGCAGTACTTC
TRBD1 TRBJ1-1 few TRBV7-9 CASSSGQGKPVPEAFF TGTGCCAGCAGCTCGGGACAGGGAAAGCCGGTACCTGAAGCTTTCTTT
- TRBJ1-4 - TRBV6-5 CASSYSFTLPNEKLFF TGTGCCAGCAGTTACTCCTTTACCCTACCTAATGAAAAACTGTTTTTT
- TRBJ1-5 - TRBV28 CASSTDTSNQPQHF TGTGCCAGCTCTACGGACACTAGCAATCAGCCCCAGCATTTT
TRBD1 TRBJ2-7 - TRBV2 CASNRDSNSYEQYF TGTGCCAGCAATAGGGACAGCAACTCCTACGAGCAGTACTTC
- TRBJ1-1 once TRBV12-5 CASGLSRQVHTEAFF TGTGCTAGTGGTTTGTCCCGACAAGTTCACACTGAAGCTTTCTTT
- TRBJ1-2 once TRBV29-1 CSAGRDYGYTF TGCAGCGCCGGGCGGGACTATGGCTACACCTTC
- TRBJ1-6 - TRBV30 CAWAGSYNSPLHF TGTGCCTGGGCGGGATCCTATAATTCACCCCTCCACTTT
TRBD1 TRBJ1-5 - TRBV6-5 CASRLGTGGLQPQHF TGTGCCAGCAGACTAGGGACAGGGGGCCTTCAGCCCCAGCATTTT
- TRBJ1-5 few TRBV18 CASSPPGGSSNQPQHF TGTGCCAGCTCACCACCGGGAGGGAGTAGCAATCAGCCCCAGCATTTT
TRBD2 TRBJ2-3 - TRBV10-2 CASRSGGFSTDTQYF TGCGCCAGCAGAAGCGGGGGGTTTAGCACAGATACGCAGTATTTT
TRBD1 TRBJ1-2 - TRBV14 CASSQDRGLRGYTF TGTGCCAGCAGCCAAGACAGGGGGCTAAGAGGCTACACCTTC
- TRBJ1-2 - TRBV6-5 CASSLGLLNGGSGYTF TGTGCCAGCAGTTTGGGGTTACTCAACGGGGGATCTGGCTACACCTTC
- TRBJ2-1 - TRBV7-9 CASSLVAGISEQFF TGTGCCAGCAGCTTAGTTGCGGGAATCAGTGAGCAGTTCTTC
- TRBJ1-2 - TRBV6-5 CASTPYTTNYGYTF TGTGCCAGCACCCCTTACACAACTAACTATGGCTACACCTTC
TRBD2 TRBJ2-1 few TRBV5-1 CASSLGTSGSGGYNEQFF TGCGCCAGCAGCTTGGGGACTAGCGGGAGCGGGGGCTACAATGAGCAGTTCTTC
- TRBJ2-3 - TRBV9 CASSVEGVPSTDTQYF TGTGCCAGCAGCGTAGAAGGGGTCCCTAGCACAGATACGCAGTATTTT
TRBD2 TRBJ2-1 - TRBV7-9 CASSLAGLGANEQFF TGTGCCAGCAGCTTAGCGGGACTAGGGGCCAATGAGCAGTTCTTC
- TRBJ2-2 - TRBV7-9 CASSFSNTGELFF TGTGCCAGCAGCTTTAGCAACACCGGGGAGCTGTTTTTT
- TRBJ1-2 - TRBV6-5 CASSYSTAPSYGYTF TGTGCCAGCAGTTACTCGACAGCGCCCAGCTATGGCTACACCTTC
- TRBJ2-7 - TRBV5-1 CASSPTRGLGQNGYEQYF TGCGCCAGCAGCCCTACCCGGGGTTTAGGGCAGAACGGCTACGAGCAGTACTTC